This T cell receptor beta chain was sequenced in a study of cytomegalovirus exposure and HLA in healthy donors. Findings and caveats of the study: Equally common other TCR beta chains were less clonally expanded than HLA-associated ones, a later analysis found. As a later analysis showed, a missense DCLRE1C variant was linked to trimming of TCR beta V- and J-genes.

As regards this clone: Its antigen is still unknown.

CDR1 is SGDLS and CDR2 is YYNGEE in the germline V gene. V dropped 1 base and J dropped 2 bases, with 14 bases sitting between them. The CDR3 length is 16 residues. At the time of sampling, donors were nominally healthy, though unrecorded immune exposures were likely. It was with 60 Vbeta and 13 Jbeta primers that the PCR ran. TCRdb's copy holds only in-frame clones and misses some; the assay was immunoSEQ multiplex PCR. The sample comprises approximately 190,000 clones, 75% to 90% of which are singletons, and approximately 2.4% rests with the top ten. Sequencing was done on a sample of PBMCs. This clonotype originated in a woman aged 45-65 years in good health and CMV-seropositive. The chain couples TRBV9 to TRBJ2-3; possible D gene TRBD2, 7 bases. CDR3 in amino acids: CASSVFEGGTTDTQYF. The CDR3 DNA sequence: TGTGCCAGCAGCGTATTCGAGGGGGGGACCACAGATACGCAGTATTTT.